One and the same sample provided the 31 T cell receptor beta chains below, sequenced in a study of blood T cell repertoires in COVID-19. Libraries were prepared by immunoSEQ multiplex PCR; TCRdb keeps only in-frame clonotypes and omits some of them. The repertoire holds about 190,000 clones, with 84% as singletons. The sample consisted of PBMCs or T cells enriched from blood (not recorded which). These receptors came from a woman in her twenties or thirties who had been exposed to COVID-19.

V usage is TRBV5-6 and J usage is TRBJ2-5; weak D call: TRBD1 (6 bases). V lost 0 bases and J lost 4, with 13 bases in between. Germline CDR1 SGHDT, CDR2 YYEEEE. The CDR3 has 15 residues. CDR3 sequence (DNA): TGTGCCAGCAGCTTGGGGGGGCGAGGGGTAGAGACCCAGTACTTC. Residues: CASSLGGRGVETQYF.

The chain joins TRBV9 to TRBJ1-2; 12 bases are shared with TRBD1. The CDR3 is 15 amino acids. V shed 4 bases, J shed 4 bases, and the junction held 5 bases outside the gene matches. CDR1 SGDLS and CDR2 YYNGEE come from the germline V gene. CDR3 DNA sequence: TGTGCCAGCAGCCCCGGGACAGGGGGCTTCTATGGCTACACCTTC. Translating it yields CASSPGTGGFYGYTF.

The J gene is TRBJ1-3, the V gene TRBV7-2; 9 positions match TRBD1. CDR3 size: 18 residues. V lost 4 bases and J lost 0; bases outside the gene matches: 10. Germline V gene lookup returns CDR1 SGHTA and CDR2 FQGNSA. CDR3 in amino acids: CASSYPRTGESSGNTIYF. DNA for the CDR3: TGTGCCAGCAGCTACCCCCGGACAGGGGAGAGCTCTGGAAACACCATATATTTT.

The rearrangement joins TRBV6-5 to TRBJ1-1, with 7 bases lining up with TRBD1. The CDR3 loop spans 14 amino acids. Per the germline V gene, CDR1 is MNHEY and CDR2 is SVGAGI. Unmatched junction bases numbered 9, after V lost 8 bases and J lost 3 bases. The CDR3 DNA is TGTGCCAGCTCGGGACAGATGTCGCACACTGAAGCTTTCTTT. It codes for CASSGQMSHTEAFF.

The rearrangement links TRBV5-1 to TRBJ1-1; TRBD1 is a possible D gene (6 bases). CDR1 and CDR2 (germline): SGHRS, YFSETQ. This CDR3 is built from 13 residues. V was trimmed by 5 bases and J by 5 bases, leaving 13 bases between them. CDR3 loop: CASSGRGKTEAFF. The CDR3 nucleotides read TGCGCCAGCAGTGGCAGGGGAAAAACTGAAGCTTTCTTT.

The chain recombines TRBV4-1 with TRBJ2-1; 11 bases fit TRBD2. CDR3 length equals 16 residues. Germline values: CDR1 MGHRA, CDR2 YSYEKL. The junction had 5 bases not matched to a gene; V was cut back by 0 bases and J by 7 bases. CDR3 sequence reads: CASSQEELAGENEQFF. The CDR3 DNA follows: TGCGCCAGCAGCCAAGAAGAACTAGCGGGGGAAAATGAGCAGTTCTTC.

The rearrangement uses TRBV28 and TRBJ1-6; TRBD1 agrees at 7 bases. Germline V lookup: CDR1 MDHEN, CDR2 SYDVKM. Trimming cost V 5 bases and J 7 bases; bases outside gene matches: 5. The CDR3 is 14 amino acids. The CDR3 protein is CASSRGQANSPLHF. CDR3 nucleotides: TGTGCCAGCAGTCGAGGACAGGCGAATTCACCCCTCCACTTT.

The chain joins TRBV6-5 to TRBJ2-3; 9 nucleotides line up with TRBD1. Germline loops: CDR1 MNHEY, CDR2 SVGAGI. After removal of 4 bases from V and 0 bases from J, the junction contained 2 bases not matched to a gene. CDR3 length equals 15 residues. CDR3 amino acids: CASSLGQGSTDTQYF. CDR3 in DNA: TGTGCCAGCAGTTTAGGACAGGGGAGCACAGATACGCAGTATTTT.

This chain links TRBV3-1 (or the pseudogene TRBV3-2) with TRBJ1-3, with D hard to call. CDR1 LGHDT and CDR2 YNNKEL come from the germline V gene (reference sequence). The CDR3 loop spans 15 amino acids. V lost 3 bases to trimming and J lost 8 bases, with 17 bases between them. CDR3 protein: CASSHRQSSKDTIYF. CDR3 bases: TGTGCCAGCAGCCACCGCCAAAGTTCTAAAGACACCATATATTTT.

CDR3 DNA sequence: TGTGCCAGTACCCACTCGCCGGGACAGCGTAATGAAAAACTGTTTTTT. Its protein product is CASTHSPGQRNEKLFF. The V call is TRBV19, the J call TRBJ1-4; 7 bases align to TRBD1. The CDR3 sequence is 16 residues long. Germline values: CDR1 LNHDA, CDR2 SQIVND (reference sequence). After removal of 7 bases from V and 4 bases from J, the junction contained 12 bases not matched to a gene. The variable domain in full, with the rest retrieved from reference TRBV19 and TRBJ1-4, is DGGITQSPKYLFRKEGQNVTLSCEQNLNHDAMYWYRQDPGQGLRLIYYSQIVNDFQKGDIAEGYSVSREKKESFPLTVTSAQKNPTAFYLCASTHSPGQRNEKLFFGSGTQLSVL.

This sequence joins TRBV9 and TRBJ2-7; the match to TRBD2 covers 13 bases. The CDR3 length is 15 residues. V was pared by 0 bases and J by 4 bases, with 1 base of the junction left unmatched. The germline V gene encodes CDR1 SGDLS and CDR2 YYNGEE. CDR3 nucleotides: TGTGCCAGCAGCGTAGGACTAGCGGGGGGATACGAGCAGTACTTC. It specifies CASSVGLAGGYEQYF.

The V call is TRBV27, the J call TRBJ1-2; TRBD1 agrees at 10 bases. The ends lost 7 bases at V and 4 bases at J; junction bases unmatched: 9. The CDR3 has 15 residues. Germline V gene sequence: CDR1 MNHEY, CDR2 SMNVEV (reference sequence). The CDR3 here is CASTRQGATGYGYTF. The CDR3 nucleotides read TGTGCCAGCACCCGACAGGGGGCTACTGGCTATGGCTACACCTTC.

This clone was observed a few times. The chain combines TRBV7-6 with TRBJ2-3, with TRBD2 identical over 9 bases. The V segment lost 5 bases and the J segment 4 bases; nucleotides outside the gene matches: 13. Germline values: CDR1 SGHVS, CDR2 FNYEAQ. This CDR3 has 17 amino acids. The CDR3 nucleotides are TGTGCCAGCAGCCTCTATGGAAGGGGACTAGCCGCAGATACGCAGTATTTT. It translates to CASSLYGRGLAADTQYF. Variable domain in full (rest from reference TRBV7-6 and TRBJ2-3): GAGVSQSPRYKVTKRGQDVALRCDPISGHVSLYWYRQALGQGPEFLTYFNYEAQQDKSGLPNDRFSAERPEGSISTLTIQRTEQRDSAMYRCASSLYGRGLAADTQYFGPGTRLTVL.

This chain uses TRBV25-1 with TRBJ1-5, with a weak D call TRBD1 (6 bases). Trimming pared 5 bases from V and 6 bases from J, leaving 14 bases between. The V gene's germline CDR1 is MGHDK and CDR2 SYGVNS. The CDR3 has 14 residues. The CDR3 nucleotides are TGTGCCAGCAGTAGGGGCCAGGGGAGTCAGCCCCAGCATTTT. Translated, it gives CASSRGQGSQPQHF. Filled out from reference TRBV25-1 and TRBJ1-5, the complete variable domain reads EADIYQTPRYLVIGTGKKITLECSQTMGHDKMYWYQQDPGMELHLIHYSYGVNSTEKGDLSSESTVSRIRTEHFPLTLESARPSHTSQYLCASSRGQGSQPQHFGDGTRLSIL.

This chain uses TRBV11-3 with TRBJ2-4; D might be TRBD2 (6 bases). The germline V gene encodes CDR1 SGHNT and CDR2 YENEEA. The CDR3 length is 12 residues. Here the CDR3 reads CASGRKGGIQYF. The CDR3 DNA reads TGTGCTTCCGGGAGAAAGGGTGGCATTCAGTACTTC. Drawing the rest from reference TRBV11-3 and TRBJ2-4, the complete variable domain is EAGVVQSPRYKIIEKKQPVAFWCNPISGHNTLYWYLQNLGQGPELLIRYENEEAVDDSQLPKDRFSAERLKGVDSTLKIQPAELGDSAVYLCASGRKGGIQYFGAGTRLSVL.

The V call is TRBV7-9, the J call TRBJ1-3; 8 positions match TRBD1. The CDR3 sequence is 16 residues long. The junction had 9 bases not matched to a gene; V was cut back by 5 bases and J by 3 bases. CDR1 and CDR2 (germline): SEHNR, FQNEAQ (reference sequence). The CDR3 nucleotides are TGTGCCAGCAGCGTAGGAGTGGGACAGGATGGAAACACCATATATTTT. This translates into CASSVGVGQDGNTIYF.

The chain couples TRBV2 to TRBJ1-5; TRBD1 matches at 8 bases. CDR3 length: 14 amino acids. Germline V gives CDR1 SNHLY, CDR2 FYNNEI. V shed 2 bases and J 6 bases; nucleotides not matched to a gene: 3. The CDR3 DNA sequence: TGTGCCAGCAGTGAATTTACAGGGGGTCAGCCCCAGCATTTT. This codes for CASSEFTGGQPQHF.

This clone showed up just a few times. This rearrangement joins TRBV13 to TRBJ2-7, with D maybe TRBD1 (6 bases). The germline V gene encodes CDR1 PRHDT and CDR2 FYEKMQ (reference sequence). The V end was cut by 3 bases, the J end by 5 bases, with 8 bases between. This CDR3 has 12 amino acids. In DNA form, the CDR3 reads TGTGCCAGCAGCTTCGGACAGAACGAGCAGTACTTC. Protein sequence: CASSFGQNEQYF. Supplemented by reference TRBV13 and TRBJ2-7, the full variable domain reads AAGVIQSPRHLIKEKRETATLKCYPIPRHDTVYWYQQGPGQDPQFLISFYEKMQSDKGSIPDRFSAQQFSDYHSELNMSSLELGDSALYFCASSFGQNEQYFGPGTRLTVT.

CDR3 protein: CASSLETGRTEAFF. The CDR3 DNA is TGTGCCAGCAGCTTGGAGACAGGGAGAACTGAAGCTTTCTTT. The chain recombines TRBV5-6 with TRBJ1-1; 7 positions agree with TRBD1. The CDR3 totals 14 residues. In germline, CDR1 is SGHDT, CDR2 YYEEEE. J lost 5 bases, V lost 0 bases, and 4 bases had no gene match.

In its sample, this clone was seen a few times. This chain connects TRBV11-1 to TRBJ2-7; 7 nucleotides agree with TRBD2. Trimming removed 5 bases from V and 4 bases from J; junction bases left unmatched: 5. The CDR3 consists of 13 residues. Germline V gene data show CDR1 as SGHAT and CDR2 as FQDESV (reference sequence). The CDR3 sequence: CASSTGGIYEQYF. CDR3 in DNA: TGTGCCAGCAGCACGGGGGGTATTTACGAGCAGTACTTC. Variable domain in full (rest from reference TRBV11-1 and TRBJ2-7): EAEVAQSPRYKITEKSQAVAFWCDPISGHATLYWYRQILGQGPELLVQFQDESVVDDSQLPKDRFSAERLKGVDSTLKIQPAELGDSAMYLCASSTGGIYEQYFGPGTRLTVT.

The gene calls are TRBV4-1 and TRBJ1-2, with D unresolved. Trimming removed 1 base from V and 4 bases from J, with 4 bases in between. Germline loops: CDR1 MGHRA, CDR2 YSYEKL. The CDR3 sequence is 12 residues long. The CDR3 nucleotides are TGCGCCAGCAGCCAAGTCAGCTATGGCTACACCTTC. Encoded protein: CASSQVSYGYTF.

V and J are TRBV3-1 (or the pseudogene TRBV3-2) and TRBJ2-2, with D perhaps TRBD2 (5 bases). The CDR3 length is 16 residues. Per germline, CDR1 LGHDT and CDR2 YNNKEL (reference sequence). The ends were cut back, 0 bases at V and 4 bases at J, with 12 bases in the middle. The CDR3 spells CASSQDLPEGTGELFF. The CDR3 nucleotides are TGTGCCAGCAGCCAAGATCTCCCAGAGGGCACCGGGGAGCTGTTTTTT.

The chain joins TRBV5-4 to TRBJ2-3; the D gene is possibly TRBD1 (6 bases). Per the germline V gene, CDR1 is SGHNT and CDR2 is YYREEE (reference sequence). The CDR3 runs 16 residues. Trimming left V 4 bases short and J 3 bases short, with 18 bases between. CDR3 protein: CASSLFKGVKTDTQYF. The CDR3 region has the DNA TGTGCCAGCAGCCTATTCAAGGGGGTAAAGACAGATACGCAGTATTTT. The complete variable domain, with remaining parts taken from reference TRBV5-4 and TRBJ2-3, reads ETGVTQSPTHLIKTRGQQVTLRCSSQSGHNTVSWYQQALGQGPQFIFQYYREEENGRGNFPPRFSGLQFPNYSSELNVNALELDDSALYLCASSLFKGVKTDTQYFGPGTRLTVL.

The J gene is TRBJ1-1, the V gene TRBV29-1; 8 bases are a match to TRBD1. This CDR3 is built from 16 residues. With 5 bases clipped from V and 5 bases from J, the junction kept 16 bases outside the gene matches. Germline CDR1 SQVTM, CDR2 ANQGSEA. DNA for the CDR3: TGCAGCGTTTCCACCAGGGGGCCCCAGAAAGAAACTGAAGCTTTCTTT. As protein: CSVSTRGPQKETEAFF.

The gene calls are TRBV5-4 and TRBJ1-6, with TRBD1 matching 9 bases. Germline V gene data show CDR1 as SGHNT and CDR2 as YYREEE (reference sequence). The CDR3 has 15 residues. V lost 1 base, J lost 11 bases, and 7 bases stayed unmatched. The chain's CDR3 is CASSLSGTGSTPLHF. The CDR3 bases are TGTGCCAGCAGCTTGTCCGGGACAGGGTCTACACCCCTCCACTTT.

The chain carries TRBV21-1 and TRBJ1-6; the D call of TRBD1 is as the table states it, not checked on the DNA. TRBV21-1 is reported as a pseudogene. CDR3 size: 20 residues. The CDR3, as DNA: TGTGCCAGCAGCAAAGGGGGAACCGGGACAGTGAGCTCCTATAATTCACCCCTCCACTTT. Translation: CASSKGGTGTVSSYNSPLHF.

The CDR3: CASRSDPGRAKWGSPLHF. DNA of the CDR3: TGTGCAAGTCGCTCAGACCCGGGCAGGGCGAAATGGGGTTCACCCCTCCACTTT. V is TRBV12-2 and J is TRBJ1-6; the D call in the table, TRBD1, was not verified against the DNA. TRBV12-2 has pseudogene status. The CDR3 consists of 18 residues.

The chain is built from TRBV1 and TRBJ2-1; the table calls TRBD2, which could not be checked here. TRBV1 counts as a pseudogene. The CDR3 runs to 15 residues. CDR3 in amino acids: CTSSQMTSGGNEQFF. The CDR3 DNA reads as TGCACCAGCAGCCAAATGACTAGCGGGGGGAATGAGCAGTTCTTC.

The CDR3 region is CASSVRGFRTDTQYF. CDR3 coding DNA: TGTGCCAGCAGCGTACGGGGTTTCCGCACAGATACGCAGTATTTT. The rearrangement links TRBV7-2 to TRBJ2-3; possibly TRBD2 for D (5 bases). CDR1 is SGHTA, CDR2 FQGNSA, per germline. The CDR3 extends over 15 amino acids. Deletions cut 5 bases from V and 1 base from J, with 13 bases between. Combining the CDR3 with reference TRBV7-2 and TRBJ2-3 gives the whole variable domain GAGVSQSPSNKVTEKGKDVELRCDPISGHTALYWYRQSLGQGLEFLIYFQGNSAPDKSGLPSDRFSAERTGGSVSTLTIQRTQQEDSAVYLCASSVRGFRTDTQYFGPGTRLTVL.

The rearrangement uses TRBV29-1 and TRBJ1-5; D call uncertain. This CDR3 region has 13 residues. V dropped 1 base and J dropped 3 bases, with 7 bases sitting between them. CDR1 is SQVTM and CDR2 is ANQGSEA in the germline V gene. CDR3 DNA sequence: TGCAGCGTTGAAGGGCAGGTCAATCAGCCCCAGCATTTT. Its protein product is CSVEGQVNQPQHF.

Comment on this clone: Other DNA sequences in the same sample also yield this CDR3. The V call is TRBV7-9, the J call TRBJ1-2; weak D call: TRBD1 (5 bases). Germline lookup yields CDR1 SEHNR and CDR2 FQNEAQ (reference sequence). V lost 5 bases and J lost 4, with 11 bases in between. The CDR3 totals 13 residues. The CDR3, as DNA: TGTGCCAGCAGCCCGGGACTGATCTATGGCTACACCTTC. Translating it yields CASSPGLIYGYTF.